This TCR beta chain was obtained from a study of T cells in Graves' hyperthyroidism and ophthalmopathy (dated by TCRdb to about 2019). Study-wide context: Peripheral blood samples were taken at the time of initial diagnosis, prior to any treatment. A discovery cohort of roughly 100 patients, roughly 45 with Graves' ophthalmopathy and 55 to 60 with stable Graves' hyperthyroidism, was used to find distinguishing TCR V-J signatures. An independent validation cohort of fewer than 20 hyperthyroidism patients and some 15 patients who later progressed to ophthalmopathy tested prospective prediction of ophthalmopathy. For training and testing, the 100 or so patients in the discovery cohort were randomly divided in a 7:3 ratio. In addition, the study compared T-cell repertoires in thyroid tissue and in blood from about 6 Graves' hyperthyroidism patients. Once sampling was done, hyperthyroidism patients were given methimazole at a starting dose of 30 mg daily, whereas ophthalmopathy patients were given high-dose intravenous methylprednisolone. According to the paper, TCR Vbeta CDR3 sequencing was carried out on 135 peripheral blood samples, which came from around 43 ophthalmopathy, approximately 78 hyperthyroidism and approximately 17 progressor patients. Points the paper makes about the study in general: Ophthalmopathy was separated from stable hyperthyroidism by a 13 V-J signature model, with around 90% sensitivity and around 81% specificity obtained in cross-validation and 80%/75% obtained in testing. No statistical method was used to fix the sample size in advance, and group allocation was not hidden from the investigators. In validation, progression to ophthalmopathy was predicted by the model with about 70% sensitivity and roughly 76% specificity, a median of about 6.4 months before onset. Blood samples also contained most of the expanded thyroid clonotypes (frequency above 0.001), which suggests that blood repertoires may reflect thyroid immune responses.

This clonotype has at least ten counts. What this receptor recognizes is not known. No quality values exist for individual bases; no much larger clone is one base distant. The TCR beta CDR3 regions were amplified from RNA transcripts. The first round of RT-PCR for the TCR CDR3 was performed with the HTBI primer set and the Qiagen OneStep RT-PCR kit. The libraries were constructed in a second round of multiplex PCR and then size-selected and purified. The libraries were sequenced on an Illumina HiSeq2000 using paired-end 100 bp reads. In the source study's methods: SOAPnuke was used to process the raw data, with reads discarded if the reads contained adapters or uncalled bases, had a mean Phred below 15, or lacked an exact constant-primer or identifier match. COPE v1.2.5 was used to merge the high-quality paired reads, and each unique nucleotide sequence was defined as a clonotype. Clonotypes were aligned to IMGT TRBV, TRBD and TRBJ reference segments using MiTCR v1.1. The analysis included only V-J combinations with a frequency above 0.0001, which together covered approximately 99% of the repertoires. A TCS score was defined as the ratio of F50 (clonal expansion) to E x V (chaos), with BLOSUM62-based TCRdist applied between CDR3 peptides within each V-J. Welch's t-statistics and random forest reduced some 510 V-J features to under 15, which were used in a naive Bayes classifier (R e1071). The Morisita-Horn index was used to measure how similar the thyroid and blood repertoires were. TCRdb trimmed public reads at Q25 via fastp, called clones via MiXCR and kept in-frame beta chains. Each CDR3 protein appears once, grouped with its most common genes and DNA. It is TCRdb's table, rather than the study itself, that gives the V and J calls and clone size. Present in this sample are about 760,000 distinct CDR3 sequences, under 45% of which were seen just once. The ten most abundant clones make up about a third of the sample.

Stable Graves' hyperthyroidism was defined as the absence of progression to ophthalmopathy over 18 months of follow-up. Hyperthyroidism patients were aged 18 to 65 years and newly diagnosed, with disease duration of less than 2 months. Any patient with an uncontrolled infection, another autoimmune disease, pregnancy or lactation was excluded. Diagnoses were established on the basis of clinical symptoms, serum thyroxine and TRAb, thyroid ultrasound, and orbital computed tomography. PBMCs were isolated from about 10 ml of fresh peripheral blood by Ficoll-Paque density gradient centrifugation. Trizol reagent was used to extract total RNA, and RNA quality was then checked on an Agilent 2100 Bioanalyzer. The receptor's source is a woman in her 40s with Graves' hyperthyroidism. Sequenced: blood.

The encoded CDR3 is CASTAQRTYEQYF. DNA sequence: TGTGCCAGCACGGCCCAGCGCACCTACGAGCAGTACTTC. The chain is assembled from TRBV6-6 and TRBJ2-7; the D gene cannot be named for sure. From the cysteine through the phenylalanine, the CDR3 covers 13 amino acids. Here the CDR3 DNA is all that survives: 39 bases in frame from base 1. V is pared back by 7 bases and J by 2 bases, with 12 bases lying between the germline termini. The germline V gene (reference sequence) sets CDR1 to MNHNY and CDR2 to SVGAGI.